This T cell receptor beta chain appears in the sequencing data of a study of blood T cell repertoires in COVID-19. Here immunoSEQ multiplex PCR was the method, and the copy in TCRdb shows in-frame clones only, minus some. Of fewer than 500,000 clones listed, roughly 90% are singletons. Germline V lookup: CDR1 LNHDA, CDR2 SQIVND (reference sequence). After removal of 4 bases from V and 5 bases from J, the junction contained 7 bases not matched to a gene. This CDR3 comprises 15 residues. J is TRBJ1-1 and V is TRBV19; the match to TRBD1 covers 10 bases. Material: PBMCs or T cells enriched from blood (not recorded which). The receptor was derived from a woman younger than 45 with acute COVID-19. CDR3 loop: CASSTVGTGETEAFF. CDR3 bases: TGTGCCAGTAGTACTGTTGGGACAGGGGAGACTGAAGCTTTCTTT.